This TCR beta chain was sequenced for a study of cytomegalovirus exposure and HLA in healthy donors. This clone occurred once. Trimming at V came to 0 bases and at J to 9 bases, leaving 14 bases not matched to a gene. The V gene's germline CDR1 is MNHEY and CDR2 SMNVEV (reference sequence). CDR3 length equals 17 residues. PCR involved 60 Vbeta and 13 Jbeta primers. Using immunoSEQ multiplex PCR, the repertoire was profiled, and TCRdb retains in-frame clones only, with some absent. Among about 130,000 clones, about 77% were seen once, and the ten largest hold roughly 1.2%. Sequencing was done on a sample of PBMCs. This TCR derives from a man between 45 and 60 years old in good health and CMV-seronegative. The chain uses TRBV27 and TRBJ2-3; 8 nucleotides match TRBD2. CDR3 loop: CASSLSYGLATKTTQYF. The CDR3 nucleotides read TGTGCCAGCAGTTTATCGTACGGACTAGCTACCAAAACCACGCAGTATTTT.